Reported below is one T cell receptor beta chain. The CDR3 consists of 16 residues. The germline CDR1 and CDR2 sequences are SGHRS and YFSETQ. Trimming removed 2 bases from V and 1 base from J; junction bases left unmatched: 8. Profiled with immunoSEQ multiplex PCR; TCRdb holds only in-frame clones, not every one. The sample lists hundreds of thousands of clones, more than 85% occurring once. The data originate from a study of blood T cell repertoires in COVID-19. The sequence was collected from a woman under 40 who had recovered from COVID-19. Sequencing was carried out using PBMCs or T cells enriched from blood (not recorded which). The chain combines TRBV5-1 with TRBJ1-1; 7 positions agree with TRBD1. CDR3 nucleotides: TGCGCCAGCAGCTTCCTCGGGCAGGGGGAGAACACTGAAGCTTTCTTT. Amino acid sequence: CASSFLGQGENTEAFF.